The 7 T cell receptor beta chains given below trace back to one sample, sequenced in a study of patients and donors after allogeneic stem cell transplantation. TCRdb re-analysed the RT-PCR reads in MiXCR, keeping a single row per CDR3 protein. This table has under 95,000 distinct CDR3 sequences, about 5% appearing once. The sequencing sample was made of blood, either unsorted or a sorted T cell fraction (not recorded which). All receptors derive from a human donor who was either an allogeneic HSCT recipient or a stem cell or donor lymphocyte infusion donor (not recorded which). It is not recorded whose cells these are; they may come from a transplant donor.

This clonotype was picked up many times. This sequence joins TRBV27 and TRBJ2-2; 10 positions agree with TRBD2. CDR1 is MNHEY, CDR2 SMNVEV, per germline (reference sequence). Trimming removed 5 bases from V and 5 bases from J; junction bases left unmatched: 14. The CDR3 totals 18 residues. The DNA of the CDR3 is TGTGCCAGCAGTAAATTCGTGCTAGCGGGAGAGAAAACCGGGGAGCTGTTTTTT. Translation: CASSKFVLAGEKTGELFF.

This clonotype was seen at least ten times. The chain recombines TRBV4-1 with TRBJ2-2, with TRBD1 identical over 8 bases. This CDR3 has 15 amino acids. The V gene's germline CDR1 is MGHRA and CDR2 YSYEKL. V shed 3 bases and J 5 bases; nucleotides not matched to a gene: 5. CDR3 nucleotides: TGCGCCAGCAGCCATACAGGGGGGAAAACCGGGGAGCTGTTTTTT. Its translation is CASSHTGGKTGELFF.

This clonotype appeared many times. The chain joins TRBV9 to TRBJ2-1; 9 positions match TRBD1. V was pared by 2 bases and J by 3 bases, with 3 bases of the junction left unmatched. Germline V lookup: CDR1 SGDLS, CDR2 YYNGEE. This CDR3 comprises 15 residues. The CDR3: CASSVATGGYNEQFF. The DNA for the CDR3 is TGTGCCAGCAGCGTCGCGACAGGGGGCTACAATGAGCAGTTCTTC.

This clonotype was counted at least ten times. J is TRBJ2-1 and V is TRBV28; the match to TRBD1 covers 8 bases. Trimming cost V 9 bases and J 6 bases; bases outside gene matches: 10. Germline V gene sequence: CDR1 MDHEN, CDR2 SYDVKM. The CDR3 extends over 14 amino acids. The CDR3 spells CASTFQTGVNEQFF. CDR3 DNA sequence: TGTGCCAGTACCTTCCAGACAGGGGTCAATGAGCAGTTCTTC.

This clonotype was observed at least ten times. The chain is built from TRBV3-1 and TRBJ2-2; 9 positions agree with TRBD2. The CDR3 is 17 amino acids. Looked up from germline, CDR1 is LGHDT and CDR2 is YNNKEL (reference sequence). Unmatched junction bases numbered 9, after V lost 0 bases and J lost 7 bases. The CDR3 loop is CASSQDAGGGAGGELFF. CDR3 nucleotide sequence: TGTGCCAGCAGCCAAGATGCCGGCGGGGGGGCCGGCGGGGAGCTGTTTTTT. The variable domain in full, with the rest retrieved from reference TRBV3-1 and TRBJ2-2, is DTAVSQTPKYLVTQMGNDKSIKCEQNLGHDTMYWYKQDSKKFLKIMFSYNNKELIINETVPNRFSPKSPDKAHLNLHINSLELGDSAVYFCASSQDAGGGAGGELFFGEGSRLTVL.

The table lists this clonotype with many counts. The chain uses TRBV7-9 and TRBJ2-1; weak D call: TRBD1 (6 bases). CDR3 size: 12 residues. Germline lookup yields CDR1 SEHNR and CDR2 FQNEAQ (reference sequence). The ends were cut back, 8 bases at V and 2 bases at J, with 7 bases in the middle. CDR3 DNA: TGTGCCAGCGGACAGACCTACAATGAGCAGTTCTTC. This translates into CASGQTYNEQFF.

This clonotype was recorded at least ten times. The chain uses TRBV4-2 and TRBJ1-4; D unclear. Germline V gene sequence: CDR1 LGHNA, CDR2 YNFKEQ. Trimming removed 0 bases at V and 8 bases at J, with 25 bases between. There are 19 residues in the CDR3. The CDR3: CASSQETGLFLGWKEKLFF. The CDR3 DNA reads TGTGCCAGCAGCCAAGAAACGGGTCTATTTCTGGGCTGGAAAGAAAAACTGTTTTTT.